This record concerns one TCR beta chain sequence. The sample comes from a study of T-cell memory formation after mild COVID-19. From the 5' RACE reads, TCRdb called clonotypes with MiXCR, one entry per CDR3 protein. The table includes 400,000 or so distinct CDR3 sequences, around 20% detected once. Germline CDR1 is SGHRS and CDR2 is YFSETQ. With 2 bases removed from V and 3 bases from J, the gap between germline ends came to 14 bases. The CDR3 extends over 16 amino acids. V and J are TRBV5-1 and TRBJ2-2, with D possibly matching TRBD2 (5 bases). Material: PBMCs or a T cell subset sorted from them (not recorded which). This clonotype was obtained from an adult woman who had mild COVID-19 (a few samples of this study predate the infection). Cell type and time point are not known. The CDR3 reads CASSFREGWDTGELFF. CDR3 DNA: TGCGCCAGCAGCTTCCGAGAGGGATGGGACACCGGGGAGCTGTTTTTT.